This T cell receptor (beta chain) appears in the sequencing data of a study of blood T cell repertoires in COVID-19. About the research overall: Spain, Italy and the United States supplied samples that represented acute and convalescent COVID-19. In each case, the material was cDNA or gDNA derived from T cells, B-cell-depleted T cells, or PBMCs.

With 2 bases clipped from V and 8 bases from J, the junction kept 8 bases outside the gene matches. Germline lookup yields CDR1 MNHEY and CDR2 SVGAGI. CDR3 size: 16 residues. As processed by the authors: The authors estimated nucleated cell counts from reference gene primer amplification. Sequencing used immunoSEQ multiplex PCR; TCRdb keeps in-frame clones, though not all of them. The V and J calls and clone size are taken from that table; D and trimming were inferred from the DNA. The data show around 65,000 clones, with 82% seen just once and approximately 12% held by the top ten. The sequencing input was peripheral blood. This sequence originates from a human donor in a cohort sampled during active COVID-19. The chain joins TRBV6-5 to TRBJ2-1; 11 bases are shared with TRBD1. This CDR3 is CASSYARTGGADEQFF. CDR3 sequence (DNA): TGTGCCAGCAGTTACGCCCGGACAGGGGGCGCGGATGAGCAGTTCTTC.